The entry that follows covers one T cell receptor (beta chain) sequence. Profiled with immunoSEQ multiplex PCR; TCRdb holds only in-frame clones, not every one. This sample carries under 100,000 clones, just under 95% of them seen once, and the ten largest clones take 0.55% to 0.65%. The CDR3 is made up of 15 amino acids. With V trimmed by 6 bases and J by 7 bases, 8 bases remained unmatched. Germline V lookup: CDR1 MNHNS, CDR2 SASEGT. This sample is part of a study of OX40 agonist ivuxolimab in advanced cancers. In the study overall: At roughly 83% male, the cohort had a mean age of 60 years, ranging from about 23 to 79. Allowance was made for prior anti-PD-1, anti-PD-L1 or anti-CTLA-4 therapy, and approximately 40% had some.

The rearrangement joins TRBV6-1 to TRBJ2-2, with TRBD1 matching 10 bases. The material was CD4+ or CD8+ T cells sorted from blood, obtained in a trial of the OX40 agonist ivuxolimab. This TCR was sampled from an adult with an advanced solid tumor such as melanoma, head and neck, liver or kidney cancer. The CDR3 bases are TGTGCCAGCAGGATAACGGGACAGGGGATCGGGGAGCTGTTTTTT. It translates to CASRITGQGIGELFF.